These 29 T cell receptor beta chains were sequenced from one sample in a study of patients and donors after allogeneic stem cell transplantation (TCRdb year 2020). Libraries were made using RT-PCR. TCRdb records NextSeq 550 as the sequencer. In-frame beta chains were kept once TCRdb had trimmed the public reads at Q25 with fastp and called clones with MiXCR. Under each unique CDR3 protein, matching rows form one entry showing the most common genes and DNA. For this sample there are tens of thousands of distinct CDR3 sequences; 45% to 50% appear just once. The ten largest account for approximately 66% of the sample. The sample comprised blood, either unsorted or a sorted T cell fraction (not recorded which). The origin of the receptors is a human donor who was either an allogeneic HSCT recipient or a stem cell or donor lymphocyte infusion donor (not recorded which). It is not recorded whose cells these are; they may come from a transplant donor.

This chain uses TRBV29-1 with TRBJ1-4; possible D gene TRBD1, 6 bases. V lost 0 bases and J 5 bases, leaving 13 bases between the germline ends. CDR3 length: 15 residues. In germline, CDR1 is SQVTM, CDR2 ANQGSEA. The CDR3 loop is CSVEDLGGGNEKLFF. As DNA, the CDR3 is TGCAGCGTTGAAGATCTGGGGGGCGGCAATGAAAAACTGTTTTTT.

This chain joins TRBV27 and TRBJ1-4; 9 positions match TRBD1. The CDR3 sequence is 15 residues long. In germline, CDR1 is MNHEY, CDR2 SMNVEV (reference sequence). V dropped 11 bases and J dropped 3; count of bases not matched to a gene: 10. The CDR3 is CARRGQGDSNEKLFF. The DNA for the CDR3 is TGTGCCCGGCGGGGACAGGGAGATTCTAATGAAAAACTGTTTTTT.

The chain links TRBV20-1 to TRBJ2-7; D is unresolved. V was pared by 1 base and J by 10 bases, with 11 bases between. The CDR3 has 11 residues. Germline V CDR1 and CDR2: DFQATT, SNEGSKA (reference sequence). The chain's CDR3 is CSARVGERQYF. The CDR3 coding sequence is TGCAGTGCTAGAGTGGGCGAGCGACAGTACTTC.

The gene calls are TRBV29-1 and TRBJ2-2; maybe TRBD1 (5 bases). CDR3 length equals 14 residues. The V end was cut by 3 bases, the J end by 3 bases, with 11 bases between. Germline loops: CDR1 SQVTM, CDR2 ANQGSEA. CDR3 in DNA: TGCAGCGTTGAGGGCAGGGCCCACACCGGGGAGCTGTTTTTT. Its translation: CSVEGRAHTGELFF.

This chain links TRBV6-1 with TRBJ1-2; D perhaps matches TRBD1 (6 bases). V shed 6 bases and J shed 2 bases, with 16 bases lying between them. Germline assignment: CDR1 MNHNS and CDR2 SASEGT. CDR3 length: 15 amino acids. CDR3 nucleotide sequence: TGTGCCAGCAGGGATCGGGGGACATTGAACTATGGCTACACCTTC. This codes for CASRDRGTLNYGYTF.

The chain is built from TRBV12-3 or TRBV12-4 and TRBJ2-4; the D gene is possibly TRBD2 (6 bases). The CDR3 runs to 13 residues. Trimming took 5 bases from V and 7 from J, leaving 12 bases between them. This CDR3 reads CASSPGLLNIQYF. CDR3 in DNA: TGTGCCAGCAGTCCCGGACTATTGAACATTCAGTACTTC.

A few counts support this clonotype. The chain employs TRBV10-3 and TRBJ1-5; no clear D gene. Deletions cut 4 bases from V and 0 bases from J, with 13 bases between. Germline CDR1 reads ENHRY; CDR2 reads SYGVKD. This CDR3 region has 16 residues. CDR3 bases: TGTGCCATCAGTGTGGGGAGTCCATATAGCAATCAGCCCCAGCATTTT. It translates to CAISVGSPYSNQPQHF.

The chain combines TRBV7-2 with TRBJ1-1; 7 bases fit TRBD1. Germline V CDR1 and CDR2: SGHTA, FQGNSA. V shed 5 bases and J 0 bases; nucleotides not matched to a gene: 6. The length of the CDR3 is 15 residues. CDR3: CASSTQGPLNTEAFF. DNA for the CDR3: TGTGCCAGCAGCACACAGGGGCCGTTGAACACTGAAGCTTTCTTT.

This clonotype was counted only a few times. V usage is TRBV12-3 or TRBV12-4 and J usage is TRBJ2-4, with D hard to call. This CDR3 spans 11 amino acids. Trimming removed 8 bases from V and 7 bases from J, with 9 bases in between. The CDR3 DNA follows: TGTGCCAGCGGTGGTCTGAACATTCAGTACTTC. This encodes CASGGLNIQYF.

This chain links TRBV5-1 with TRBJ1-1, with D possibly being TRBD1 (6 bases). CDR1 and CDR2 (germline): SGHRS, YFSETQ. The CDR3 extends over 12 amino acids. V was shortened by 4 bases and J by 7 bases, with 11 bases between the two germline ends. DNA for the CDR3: TGCGCCAGCAGCGGGGAGGACAGTGAAGCTTTCTTT. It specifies CASSGEDSEAFF.

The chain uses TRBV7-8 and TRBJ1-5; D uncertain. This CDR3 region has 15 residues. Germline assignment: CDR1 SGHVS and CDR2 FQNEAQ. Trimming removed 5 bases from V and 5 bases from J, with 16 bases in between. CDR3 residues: CASSPPYRADQPQHF. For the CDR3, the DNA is TGTGCCAGCAGCCCTCCTTATAGGGCTGATCAGCCCCAGCATTTT.

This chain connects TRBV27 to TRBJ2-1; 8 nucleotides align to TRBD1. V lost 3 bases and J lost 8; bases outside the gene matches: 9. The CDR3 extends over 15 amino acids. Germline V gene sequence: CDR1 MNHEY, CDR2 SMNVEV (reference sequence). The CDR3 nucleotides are TGTGCCAGCAGTTTGTACTGGACAGGGAGCGATGAGCAGTTCTTC. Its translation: CASSLYWTGSDEQFF.

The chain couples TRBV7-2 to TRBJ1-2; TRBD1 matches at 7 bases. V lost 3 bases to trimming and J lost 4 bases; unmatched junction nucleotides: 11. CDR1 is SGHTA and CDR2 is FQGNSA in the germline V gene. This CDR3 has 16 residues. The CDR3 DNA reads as TGTGCCAGCAGCTTGGCCCGGGGACAGTTCCTCTATGGCTACACCTTC. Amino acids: CASSLARGQFLYGYTF.

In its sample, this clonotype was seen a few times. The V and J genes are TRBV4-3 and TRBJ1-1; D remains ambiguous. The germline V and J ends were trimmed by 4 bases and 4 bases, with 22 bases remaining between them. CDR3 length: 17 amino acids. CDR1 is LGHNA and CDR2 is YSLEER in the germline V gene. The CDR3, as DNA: TGCGCCAGCAGCCCGAGGTCCTCTGATATGTCCCGCACTGAAGCTTTCTTT. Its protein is CASSPRSSDMSRTEAFF.

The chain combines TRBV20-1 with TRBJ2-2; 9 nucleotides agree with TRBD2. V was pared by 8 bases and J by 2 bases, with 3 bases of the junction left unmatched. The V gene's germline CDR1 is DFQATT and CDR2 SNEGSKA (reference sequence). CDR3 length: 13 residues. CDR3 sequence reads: CSSTSGNTGELFF. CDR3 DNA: TGCAGTTCGACTAGCGGCAACACCGGGGAGCTGTTTTTT.

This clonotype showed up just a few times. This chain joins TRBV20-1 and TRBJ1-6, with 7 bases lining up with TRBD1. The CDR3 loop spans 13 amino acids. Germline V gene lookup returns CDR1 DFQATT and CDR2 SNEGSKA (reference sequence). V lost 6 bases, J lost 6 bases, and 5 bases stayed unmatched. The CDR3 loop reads CSATQGFNSPLHF. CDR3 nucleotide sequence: TGCAGTGCAACACAGGGGTTTAATTCACCCCTCCACTTT.

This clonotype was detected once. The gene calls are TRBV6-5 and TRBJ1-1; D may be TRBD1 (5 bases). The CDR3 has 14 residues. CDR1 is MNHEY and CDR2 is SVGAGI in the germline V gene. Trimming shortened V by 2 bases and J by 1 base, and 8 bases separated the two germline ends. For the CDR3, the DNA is TGTGCCAGCAGTTACGGGACGGCGAACACTGAAGCTTTCTTT. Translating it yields CASSYGTANTEAFF.

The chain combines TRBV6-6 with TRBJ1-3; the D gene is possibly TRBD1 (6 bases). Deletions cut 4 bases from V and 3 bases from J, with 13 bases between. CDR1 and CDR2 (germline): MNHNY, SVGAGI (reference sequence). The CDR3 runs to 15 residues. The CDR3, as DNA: TGTGCCAGCAGTTTAGGGGGGCCAGATGGAAACACCATATATTTT. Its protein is CASSLGGPDGNTIYF.

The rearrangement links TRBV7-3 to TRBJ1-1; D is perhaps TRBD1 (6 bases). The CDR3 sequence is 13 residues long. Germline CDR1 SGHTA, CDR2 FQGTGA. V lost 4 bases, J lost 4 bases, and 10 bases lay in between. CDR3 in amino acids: CASSSRGGTEAFF. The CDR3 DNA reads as TGTGCCAGCAGCTCTAGGGGGGGCACTGAAGCTTTCTTT.

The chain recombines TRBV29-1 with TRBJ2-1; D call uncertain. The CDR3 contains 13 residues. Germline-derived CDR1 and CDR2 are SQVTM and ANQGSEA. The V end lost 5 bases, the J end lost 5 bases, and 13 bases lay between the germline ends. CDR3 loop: CSVLARLNNEQFF. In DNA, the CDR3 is TGCAGCGTTCTGGCCAGACTTAACAATGAGCAGTTCTTC.

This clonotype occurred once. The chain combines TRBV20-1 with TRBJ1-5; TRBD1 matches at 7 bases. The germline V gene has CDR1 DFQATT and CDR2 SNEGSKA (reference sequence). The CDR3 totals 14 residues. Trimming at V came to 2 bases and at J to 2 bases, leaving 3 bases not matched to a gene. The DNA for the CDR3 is TGCAGTGCTAGACTTGACAGGGGCAATCAGCCCCAGCATTTT. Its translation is CSARLDRGNQPQHF.

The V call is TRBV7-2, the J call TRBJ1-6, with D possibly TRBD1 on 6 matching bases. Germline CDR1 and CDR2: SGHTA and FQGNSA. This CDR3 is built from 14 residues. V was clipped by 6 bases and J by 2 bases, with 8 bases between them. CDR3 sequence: CASRQGTYNSPLHF. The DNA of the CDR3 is TGTGCCAGCAGGCAGGGGACCTATAATTCACCCCTCCACTTT.

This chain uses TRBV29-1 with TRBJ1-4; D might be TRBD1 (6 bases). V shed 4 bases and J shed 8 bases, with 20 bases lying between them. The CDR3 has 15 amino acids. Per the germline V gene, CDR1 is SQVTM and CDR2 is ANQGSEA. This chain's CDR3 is CSVARSGPQGEKLFF. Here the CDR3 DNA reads TGCAGCGTTGCTCGATCCGGGCCGCAGGGGGAAAAACTGTTTTTT.

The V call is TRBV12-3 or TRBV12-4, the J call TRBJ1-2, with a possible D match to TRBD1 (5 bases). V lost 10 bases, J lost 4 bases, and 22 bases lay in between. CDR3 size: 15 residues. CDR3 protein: CATSSRRGAFYGYTF. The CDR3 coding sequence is TGTGCCACCTCATCTCGGAGGGGAGCCTTCTATGGCTACACCTTC.

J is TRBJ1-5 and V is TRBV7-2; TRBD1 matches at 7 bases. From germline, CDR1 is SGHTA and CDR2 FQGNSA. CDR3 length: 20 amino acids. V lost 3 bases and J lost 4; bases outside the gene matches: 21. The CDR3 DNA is TGTGCCAGCAGCTTGACAGGGTTCAACGTGGGCTTGCGGCAGAATCAGCCCCAGCATTTT. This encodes CASSLTGFNVGLRQNQPQHF.

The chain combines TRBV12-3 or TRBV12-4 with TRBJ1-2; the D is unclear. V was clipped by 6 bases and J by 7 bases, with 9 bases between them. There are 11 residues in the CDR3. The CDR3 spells CASRSAAGYTF. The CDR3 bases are TGTGCCAGCAGGTCAGCCGCTGGCTACACCTTC.

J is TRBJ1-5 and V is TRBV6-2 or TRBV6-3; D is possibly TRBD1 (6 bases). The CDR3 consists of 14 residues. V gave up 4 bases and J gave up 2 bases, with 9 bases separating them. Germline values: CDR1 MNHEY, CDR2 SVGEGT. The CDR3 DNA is TGTGCCAGCAGTTCAGCAGGGGGCAATCAGCCCCAGCATTTT. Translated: CASSSAGGNQPQHF.

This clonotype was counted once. The CDR3 sequence: CASSFSEDTEAFF. The CDR3 bases are TGTGCCAGCAGCTTTAGCGAGGACACTGAAGCTTTCTTT. V is TRBV7-8 and J is TRBJ1-1; D is ambiguous. The CDR3 has 13 amino acids. The germline CDR1 and CDR2 sequences are SGHVS and FQNEAQ. Trimming took 3 bases from V and 3 from J, leaving 8 bases between them.

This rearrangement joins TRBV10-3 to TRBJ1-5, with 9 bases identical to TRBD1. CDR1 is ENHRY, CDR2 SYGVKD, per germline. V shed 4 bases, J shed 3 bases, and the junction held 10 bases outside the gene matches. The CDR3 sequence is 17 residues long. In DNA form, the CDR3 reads TGTGCCATCAGTGGAGATCGGACAGGGGTGAACAATCAGCCCCAGCATTTT. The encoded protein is CAISGDRTGVNNQPQHF.